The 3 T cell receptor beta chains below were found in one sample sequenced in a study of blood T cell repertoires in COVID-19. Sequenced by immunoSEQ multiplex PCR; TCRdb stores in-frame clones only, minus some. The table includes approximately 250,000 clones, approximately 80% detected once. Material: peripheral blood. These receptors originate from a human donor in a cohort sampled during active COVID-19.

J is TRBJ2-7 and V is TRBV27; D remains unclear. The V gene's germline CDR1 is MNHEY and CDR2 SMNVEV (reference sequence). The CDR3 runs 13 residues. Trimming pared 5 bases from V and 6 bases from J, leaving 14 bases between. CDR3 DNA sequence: TGTGCCAGCAGTATTCAAGAAGCCCGCGAGCAGTACTTC. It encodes CASSIQEAREQYF.

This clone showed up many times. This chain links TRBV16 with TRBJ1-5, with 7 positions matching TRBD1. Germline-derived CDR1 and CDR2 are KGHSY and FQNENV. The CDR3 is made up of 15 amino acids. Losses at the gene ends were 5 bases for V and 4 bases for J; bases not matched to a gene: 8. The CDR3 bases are TGTGCCAGCAGCAACTCCGGGACAGCAAATCAGCCCCAGCATTTT. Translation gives CASSNSGTANQPQHF.

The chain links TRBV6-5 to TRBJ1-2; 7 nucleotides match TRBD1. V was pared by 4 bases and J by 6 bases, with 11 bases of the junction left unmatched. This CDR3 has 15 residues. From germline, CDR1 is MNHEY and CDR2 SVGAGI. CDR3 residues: CASSSLPGQRDGYTF. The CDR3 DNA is TGTGCCAGCAGTTCCCTCCCGGGACAGAGGGATGGCTACACCTTC.